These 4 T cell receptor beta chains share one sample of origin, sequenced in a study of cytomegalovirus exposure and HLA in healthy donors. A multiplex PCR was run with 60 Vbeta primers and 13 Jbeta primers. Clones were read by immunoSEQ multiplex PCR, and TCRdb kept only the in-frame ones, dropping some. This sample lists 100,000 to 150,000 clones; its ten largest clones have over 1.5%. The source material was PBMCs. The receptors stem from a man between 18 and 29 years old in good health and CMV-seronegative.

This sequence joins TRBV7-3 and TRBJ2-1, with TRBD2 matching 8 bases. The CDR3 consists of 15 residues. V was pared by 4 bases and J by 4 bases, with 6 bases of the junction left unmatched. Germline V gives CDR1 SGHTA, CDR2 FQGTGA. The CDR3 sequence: CASSSGAGGYNEQFF. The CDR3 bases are TGTGCCAGCAGCTCCGGGGCGGGGGGATACAATGAGCAGTTCTTC.

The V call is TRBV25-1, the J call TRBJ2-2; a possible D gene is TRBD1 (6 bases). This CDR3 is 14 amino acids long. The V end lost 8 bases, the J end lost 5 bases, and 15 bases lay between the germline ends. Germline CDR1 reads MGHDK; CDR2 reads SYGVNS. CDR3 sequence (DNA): TGTGCCAGCCGACCCGAGGGGGTGACCGGGGAGCTGTTTTTT. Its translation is CASRPEGVTGELFF.

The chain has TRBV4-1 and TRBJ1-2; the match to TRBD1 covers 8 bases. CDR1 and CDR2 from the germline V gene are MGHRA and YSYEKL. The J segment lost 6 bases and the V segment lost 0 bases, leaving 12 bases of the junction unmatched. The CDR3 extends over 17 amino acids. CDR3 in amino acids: CASSQEAFPARGHGYTF. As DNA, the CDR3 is TGCGCCAGCAGCCAAGAAGCGTTCCCAGCCAGGGGGCATGGCTACACCTTC.

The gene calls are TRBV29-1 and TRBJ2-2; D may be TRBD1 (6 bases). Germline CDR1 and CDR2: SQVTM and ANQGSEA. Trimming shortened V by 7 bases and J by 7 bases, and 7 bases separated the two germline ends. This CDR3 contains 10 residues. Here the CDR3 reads CSARGGELFF. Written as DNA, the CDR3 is TGCAGCGCCAGGGGCGGGGAGCTGTTTTTT.